The clone carrying this T cell receptor (beta chain) was observed a handful of times. A single record per CDR3 protein comes from TCRdb applying MiXCR to the 5' RACE reads. The data show approximately 99,000 distinct CDR3 sequences, with roughly a sixth seen just once and roughly 5.5% held by the top ten. V was pared by 4 bases and J by 8 bases, with 13 bases between. The length of the CDR3 is 13 residues. The germline gives CDR1 SGHRS, CDR2 YFSETQ. This sample was taken from a study of T-cell memory formation after mild COVID-19. Specimen: PBMCs or a T cell subset sorted from them (not recorded which). This TCR derives from a man younger than 35 who had mild COVID-19 (a few samples of this study predate the infection). Cell type and time point are not known. The J gene is TRBJ2-1, the V gene TRBV5-1; no reliable D call. In DNA form, the CDR3 reads TGCGCCAGCAGCCTTATAAGCGAGGATGAGCAGTTCTTC. Encoded protein: CASSLISEDEQFF.